This record covers a single TCR beta chain. CDR1 is SGHAT and CDR2 is FQNNGV in the germline V gene. The CDR3 runs to 19 residues. V shed 2 bases and J shed 1 base, with 20 bases lying between them. Sequencing used immunoSEQ multiplex PCR; TCRdb keeps in-frame clones, though not all of them. This table has about 660,000 clones, over 75% appearing once. This entry is derived from a study of shared T cell receptors in the human thymus. The data also belong to a second study, concerning human thymus T cells. That publication notes: Donation came from healthy Finnish infants having corrective surgery for congenital heart defects. Resections obtained during corrective heart surgery supplied the thymus tissue. Among thymic and blood repertoires, usage of V and J genes appeared biased. Highly overlapping thymic repertoires among unrelated individuals were reported in related research.

The chain combines TRBV11-2 with TRBJ2-2; D is possibly TRBD1 (6 bases). The clonotype originates from a boy under three years old with a congenital heart defect. The sequencing input was thymocytes. This CDR3 is CASSLKSPPQGWNTGELFF. CDR3 nucleotide sequence: TGTGCCAGCAGCTTAAAATCCCCACCCCAGGGGTGGAACACCGGGGAGCTGTTTTTT.